The sequence of this T cell receptor (beta chain) was determined in a study of siplizumab effects on memory and regulatory T cells. Clones were read by immunoSEQ multiplex PCR, and TCRdb kept only the in-frame ones, dropping some. The data hold 110,000 or so clones, with around 92% observed a single time. In the case of this clone: As yet, its antigen is unknown.

Study observations and caveats: The alloreactive clones that mapped to unstimulated subsets made up only a minor fraction. Left unconfirmed was the suppressive function of proliferating Tregs from siplizumab cultures.

This sequence was found in a human donor in good health. Sequenced: Tregs sorted from blood.

CDR3 protein: CASLDGTPSYEQYF. The CDR3 coding sequence is TGTGCCAGCTTGGATGGGACCCCTTCCTACGAGCAGTACTTC. The chain joins TRBV6-6 to TRBJ2-7; perhaps D is TRBD1 or TRBD2 (5 bases each). With 8 bases removed from V and 1 base from J, the gap between germline ends came to 15 bases. Germline loops: CDR1 MNHNY, CDR2 SVGAGI (reference sequence). The CDR3 runs 14 residues.